The 10 T cell receptor beta chains reported below all come from one sample, sequenced in a study of CD8 T cells in ankylosing spondylitis. TCRdb processed the 5' RACE reads anew with MiXCR; each CDR3 protein has one entry. The table records around 210,000 distinct CDR3 sequences, 7% to 10% of them present only once. The sequencing input was blood, either unsorted or a sorted T cell fraction (not recorded which). The receptors were sampled from a female donor with ankylosing spondylitis or in good health (not recorded which).

This sequence joins TRBV6-2 or TRBV6-3 and TRBJ2-1; TRBD2 matches at 8 bases. The CDR3 contains 15 residues. Per germline, CDR1 MNHEY and CDR2 SVGEGT. The V gene end was trimmed by 7 bases and the J gene end by 1 base; junction bases not matched to a gene: 6. CDR3 in DNA: TGTGCCAGCACCCAAAGCGGGAGTTCCTACAATGAGCAGTTCTTC. It encodes CASTQSGSSYNEQFF.

At least ten counts were recorded for this clonotype. The chain recombines TRBV11-2 with TRBJ1-6; D unclear. This CDR3 is built from 15 residues. In germline, CDR1 is SGHAT, CDR2 FQNNGV. Trimming stripped 5 bases from V and 8 bases from J, with 16 bases between. The CDR3 sequence is CASSPQRGLHSPLHF. Written as DNA, the CDR3 is TGTGCCAGCAGCCCCCAGCGAGGTCTTCATTCACCCCTCCACTTT.

On this clonotype: Being one base from a much bigger clone, this may be a read error. The CDR3 reads CCARSGLAGDDSYEQYF. The CDR3 bases are TGCTGTGCTAGGTCTGGACTAGCGGGAGACGACTCCTACGAGCAGTACTTC. This chain links TRBV20-1 with TRBJ2-7, with 13 bases aligning to TRBD2. The CDR3 runs 17 residues. Germline V lookup: CDR1 DFQATT, CDR2 SNEGSKA (reference sequence).

This clonotype was counted many times. V usage is TRBV7-2 and J usage is TRBJ2-1; D remains ambiguous. The ends were cut back, 5 bases at V and 9 bases at J, with 14 bases in the middle. Germline-derived CDR1 and CDR2 are SGHTA and FQGNSA. The CDR3 is 13 amino acids. Written as DNA, the CDR3 is TGTGCCAGCAGCCTCTCCTCCAAGAGTGAGCAGTTCTTC. It translates to CASSLSSKSEQFF.

This clonotype was seen many times. This CDR3 reads CSVGATAGELFF. CDR3 coding DNA: TGCAGCGTTGGAGCGACAGCCGGGGAGCTGTTTTTT. V is TRBV29-1 and J is TRBJ2-2; D may be TRBD1 (5 bases). The CDR3 totals 12 residues. Per germline, CDR1 SQVTM and CDR2 ANQGSEA. Between the trimmed V and J ends, which lost 4 bases and 6 bases, there was a span of 9 bases.

This clonotype was picked up many times. The chain combines TRBV12-3 or TRBV12-4 with TRBJ1-1; D might be TRBD1 (5 bases). The V end lost 5 bases, the J end lost 1 base, and 14 bases lay between the germline ends. The CDR3 runs 15 residues. The CDR3 DNA sequence: TGTGCCAGCAGTGATTGGGACTTTTCGAACACTGAAGCTTTCTTT. Encoded protein: CASSDWDFSNTEAFF.

This clonotype showed up just a few times. J is TRBJ2-2 and V is TRBV7-9, with a weak D call TRBD2 (5 bases). Trimming removed 2 bases at V and 6 bases at J, with 10 bases between. The CDR3 totals 14 residues. Looked up from germline, CDR1 is SEHNR and CDR2 is FQNEAQ (reference sequence). The CDR3 loop is CASSLIEAAGELFF. The CDR3 nucleotides read TGTGCCAGCAGCTTAATCGAAGCGGCCGGGGAGCTGTTTTTT.

The chain has TRBV6-5 and TRBJ1-1; 9 bases match TRBD1. V lost 0 bases to trimming and J lost 2 bases; unmatched junction nucleotides: 4. CDR3 size: 16 residues. Germline V gene lookup returns CDR1 MNHEY and CDR2 SVGAGI. The DNA of the CDR3 is TGTGCCAGCAGTTACTCGGACAGGGGATTCAACACTGAAGCTTTCTTT. It is translated as CASSYSDRGFNTEAFF.

V is TRBV7-2 and J is TRBJ2-3, with D hard to call. Trimming removed 1 base from V and 0 bases from J, with 8 bases in between. Germline CDR1 and CDR2: SGHTA and FQGNSA. This CDR3 region has 15 residues. The DNA for the CDR3 is TGTGCCAGCAGCTTAGTGCGGATTAGCACAGATACGCAGTATTTT. Translation gives CASSLVRISTDTQYF. The full variable domain, completed using reference TRBV7-2 and TRBJ2-3, is GAGVSQSPSNKVTEKGKDVELRCDPISGHTALYWYRQSLGQGLEFLIYFQGNSAPDKSGLPSDRFSAERTGGSVSTLTIQRTQQEDSAVYLCASSLVRISTDTQYFGPGTRLTVL.

The sample holds many counts of this clonotype. The rearrangement links TRBV12-3 or TRBV12-4 to TRBJ2-7; the match to TRBD2 covers 7 bases. Trimming removed 2 bases from V and 4 bases from J; junction bases left unmatched: 2. CDR3 size: 13 residues. CDR3 amino acids: CASSLRAGYEQYF. The CDR3 bases are TGTGCCAGCAGTTTACGAGCGGGGTACGAGCAGTACTTC.